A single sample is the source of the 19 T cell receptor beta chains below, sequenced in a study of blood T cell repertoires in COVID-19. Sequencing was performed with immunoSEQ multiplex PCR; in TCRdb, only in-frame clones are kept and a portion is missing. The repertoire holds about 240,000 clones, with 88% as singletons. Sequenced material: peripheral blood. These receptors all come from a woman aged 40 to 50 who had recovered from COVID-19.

The CDR3 DNA is TGCGCCAGCAGCCAAGATGGGGGCATCGAGAGGGGCCGTGGCTACACCTTC. Translating it yields CASSQDGGIERGRGYTF. The chain employs TRBV4-3 and TRBJ1-2; maybe TRBD1 (6 bases). Trimming shortened V by 0 bases and J by 7 bases, and 21 bases separated the two germline ends. The CDR3 is 17 amino acids. In germline, CDR1 is LGHNA, CDR2 YSLEER.

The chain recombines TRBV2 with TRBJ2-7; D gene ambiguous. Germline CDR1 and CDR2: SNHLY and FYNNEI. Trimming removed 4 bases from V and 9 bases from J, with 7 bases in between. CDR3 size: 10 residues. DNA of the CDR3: TGTGCCAGCAGTGGACTCGCGCAGTACTTC. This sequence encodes CASSGLAQYF.

The CDR3 coding sequence is TGTGCCAGCAGCTTACCGGCCATGCAACCGGGACAGCAAGGAAACACCATATATTTT. As protein: CASSLPAMQPGQQGNTIYF. The V gene is TRBV13, the J gene TRBJ1-3; 7 nucleotides line up with TRBD1. The V gene's germline CDR1 is PRHDT and CDR2 FYEKMQ (reference sequence). This CDR3 has 19 residues. With V trimmed by 2 bases and J by 4 bases, 17 bases remained unmatched.

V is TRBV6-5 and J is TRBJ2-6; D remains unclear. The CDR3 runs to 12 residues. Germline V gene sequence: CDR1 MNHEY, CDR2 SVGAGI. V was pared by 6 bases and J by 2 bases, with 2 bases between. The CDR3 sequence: CASSTGANVLTF. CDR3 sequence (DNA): TGTGCCAGCAGCACTGGGGCCAACGTCCTGACTTTC.

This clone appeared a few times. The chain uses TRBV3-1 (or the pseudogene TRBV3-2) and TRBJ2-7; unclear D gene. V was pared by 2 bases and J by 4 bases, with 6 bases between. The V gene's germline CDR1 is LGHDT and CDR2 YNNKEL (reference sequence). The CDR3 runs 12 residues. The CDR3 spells CASSQTAYEQYF. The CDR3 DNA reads TGTGCCAGCAGCCAAACAGCTTACGAGCAGTACTTC.

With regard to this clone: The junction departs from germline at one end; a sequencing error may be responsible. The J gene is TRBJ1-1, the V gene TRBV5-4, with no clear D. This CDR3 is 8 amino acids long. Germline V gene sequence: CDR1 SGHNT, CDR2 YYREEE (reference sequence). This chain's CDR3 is CASSLVAF. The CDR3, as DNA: TGTGCCAGCAGCTTGGTGGCCTTT. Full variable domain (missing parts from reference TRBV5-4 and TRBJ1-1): ETGVTQSPTHLIKTRGQQVTLRCSSQSGHNTVSWYQQALGQGPQFIFQYYREEENGRGNFPPRFSGLQFPNYSSELNVNALELDDSALYLCASSLVAFGQGTRLTVV.

CDR3: CASSWIAGSYNEQFF. As DNA, the CDR3 is TGTGCCAGCAGCTGGATAGCGGGCTCCTACAATGAGCAGTTCTTC. The V and J genes are TRBV11-3 and TRBJ2-1; 7 bases line up with TRBD2. This CDR3 is built from 15 residues. The V gene end was trimmed by 4 bases and the J gene end by 0 bases; junction bases not matched to a gene: 3. Looked up from germline, CDR1 is SGHNT and CDR2 is YENEEA.

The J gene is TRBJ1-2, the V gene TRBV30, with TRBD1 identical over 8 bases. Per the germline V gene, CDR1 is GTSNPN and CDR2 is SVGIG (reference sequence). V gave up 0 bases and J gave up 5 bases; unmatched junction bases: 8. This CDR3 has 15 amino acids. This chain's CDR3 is CAWSVGQGAVYGYTF. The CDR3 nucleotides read TGTGCCTGGAGTGTGGGGCAGGGGGCGGTGTATGGCTACACCTTC.

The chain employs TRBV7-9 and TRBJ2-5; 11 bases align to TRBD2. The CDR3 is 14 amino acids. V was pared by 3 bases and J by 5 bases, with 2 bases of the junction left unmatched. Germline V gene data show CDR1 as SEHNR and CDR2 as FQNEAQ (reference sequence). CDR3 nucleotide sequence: TGTGCCAGCAGCTTTAGCGGGAGGGGGGAGACCCAGTACTTC. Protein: CASSFSGRGETQYF.

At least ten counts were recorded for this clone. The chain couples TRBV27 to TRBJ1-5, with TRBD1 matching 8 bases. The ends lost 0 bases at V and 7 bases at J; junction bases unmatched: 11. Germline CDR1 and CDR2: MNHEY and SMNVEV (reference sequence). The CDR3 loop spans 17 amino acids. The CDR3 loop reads CASSLSLLRGPWQPQHF. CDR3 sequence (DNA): TGTGCCAGCAGTTTATCCCTCCTCAGGGGGCCCTGGCAGCCCCAGCATTTT.

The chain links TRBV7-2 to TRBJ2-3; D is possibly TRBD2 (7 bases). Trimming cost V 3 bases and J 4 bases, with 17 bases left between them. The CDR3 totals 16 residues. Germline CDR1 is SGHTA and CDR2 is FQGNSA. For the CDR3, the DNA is TGTGCCAGCAGCTTTCGAGGGGGAGGGCGTCCAGATACGCAGTATTTT. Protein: CASSFRGGGRPDTQYF.

CDR3 sequence: CASSLPGSANSPLHF. The CDR3 DNA follows: TGTGCCAGTAGTCTCCCGGGGTCAGCGAATTCACCCCTCCACTTT. The genes are TRBV19 and TRBJ1-6; no clear D. V was clipped by 5 bases and J by 7 bases, with 15 bases between them. The germline gives CDR1 LNHDA, CDR2 SQIVND (reference sequence). CDR3 length equals 15 residues.

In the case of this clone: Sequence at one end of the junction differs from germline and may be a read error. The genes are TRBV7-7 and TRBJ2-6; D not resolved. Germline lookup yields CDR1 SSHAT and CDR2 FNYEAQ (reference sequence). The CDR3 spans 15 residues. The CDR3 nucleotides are TGTGCTAGCAGCTCGGTGGGCCCTGGGGCCAACGTCCTGACTTTC. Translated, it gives CASSSVGPGANVLTF.

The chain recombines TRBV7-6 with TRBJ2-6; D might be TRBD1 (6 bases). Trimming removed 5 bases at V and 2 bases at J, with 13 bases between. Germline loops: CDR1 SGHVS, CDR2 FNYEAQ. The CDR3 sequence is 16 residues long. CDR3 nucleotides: TGTGCCAGCAGCCCCTCAACAGGGACTGGGGCCAACGTCCTGACTTTC. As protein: CASSPSTGTGANVLTF. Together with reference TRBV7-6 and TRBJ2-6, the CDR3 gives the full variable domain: GAGVSQSPRYKVTKRGQDVALRCDPISGHVSLYWYRQALGQGPEFLTYFNYEAQQDKSGLPNDRFSAERPEGSISTLTIQRTEQRDSAMYRCASSPSTGTGANVLTFGAGSRLTVL.

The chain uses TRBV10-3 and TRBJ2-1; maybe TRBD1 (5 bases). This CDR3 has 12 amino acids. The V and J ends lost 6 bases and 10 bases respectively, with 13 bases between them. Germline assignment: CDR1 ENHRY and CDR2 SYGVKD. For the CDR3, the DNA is TGTGCCATCAGGGGTCTAGGGGCGGAGCAGTTCTTC. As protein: CAIRGLGAEQFF.

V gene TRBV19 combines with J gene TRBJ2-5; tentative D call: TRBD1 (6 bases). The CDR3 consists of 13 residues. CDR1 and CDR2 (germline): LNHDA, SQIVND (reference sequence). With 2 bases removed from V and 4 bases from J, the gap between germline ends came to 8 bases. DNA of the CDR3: TGTGCCAGTAGTATAACAGGGCGAGAGACCCAGTACTTC. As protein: CASSITGRETQYF. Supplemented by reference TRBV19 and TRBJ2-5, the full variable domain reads DGGITQSPKYLFRKEGQNVTLSCEQNLNHDAMYWYRQDPGQGLRLIYYSQIVNDFQKGDIAEGYSVSREKKESFPLTVTSAQKNPTAFYLCASSITGRETQYFGPGTRLLVL.

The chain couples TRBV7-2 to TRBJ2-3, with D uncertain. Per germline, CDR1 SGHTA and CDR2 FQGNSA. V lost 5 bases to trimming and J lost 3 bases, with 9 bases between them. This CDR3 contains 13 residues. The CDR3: CASSPFGTDTQYF. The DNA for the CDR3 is TGTGCCAGCAGCCCTTTCGGGACAGATACGCAGTATTTT.

The CDR3 spells CASASPGGYHGEQYF. CDR3 sequence (DNA): TGTGCCAGCGCCTCCCCAGGGGGCTACCACGGGGAGCAGTACTTC. The chain couples TRBV25-1 to TRBJ2-7; 8 bases fit TRBD1. Germline CDR1 and CDR2: MGHDK and SYGVNS. The CDR3 is made up of 15 amino acids. The J segment lost 7 bases and the V segment lost 8 bases, leaving 16 bases of the junction unmatched.

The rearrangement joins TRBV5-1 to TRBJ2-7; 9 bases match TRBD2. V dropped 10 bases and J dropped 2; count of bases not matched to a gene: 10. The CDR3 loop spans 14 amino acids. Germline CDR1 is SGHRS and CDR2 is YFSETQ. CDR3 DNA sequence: TGCGCCTGCGGGGGGGCTAGCGGGACCTACGAGCAGTACTTC. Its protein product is CACGGASGTYEQYF.